Listed below are T cell receptor beta chains from one sample, sequenced in a study of cytotoxic CD8 clonotypes in ibrutinib-treated CLL. Sequencing was performed with immunoSEQ multiplex PCR; in TCRdb, only in-frame clones are kept and a portion is missing. In the table there are about 140,000 clones, more than 70% of which are singletons. The sequenced sample was PBMCs, obtained after 36 months of ibrutinib treatment. All receptors derive from a human donor with chronic lymphocytic leukemia. Both conserved end residues are part of each CDR3. The D gene is left open where the match is weak. Expanded clones get a size class; other rows say once, few or many, or leave the size out.

V gene	clone size	D gene	J gene	CDR3 protein	CDR3 DNA
TRBV4-1	NA	NA	TRBJ1-2	CASSPGGAGLPYGYTF	TGCGCCAGCAGCCCGGGTGGGGCAGGGTTACCCTATGGCTACACCTTC
TRBV7-2	NA	NA	TRBJ1-1	CASSLIGSPEAFF	TGTGCCAGCAGCTTAATCGGGAGCCCTGAAGCTTTCTTT
TRBV2	NA	NA	TRBJ2-7	CASSGRFTYEQYF	TGTGCCAGCAGTGGACGGTTTACCTACGAGCAGTACTTC
TRBV5-6	NA	NA	TRBJ2-5	CASSLATLEIQETQYF	TGTGCCAGCAGCTTGGCCACGTTAGAGATACAAGAGACCCAGTACTTC
TRBV4-1	NA	NA	TRBJ2-3	CASSQKGHPLDTQYF	TGCGCCAGCAGCCAAAAGGGGCACCCCCTAGATACGCAGTATTTT
TRBV4-1	NA	TRBD2	TRBJ2-5	CASSQGSLAGATRAAQYF	TGCGCCAGCAGCCAAGGAAGTCTAGCGGGGGCCACAAGGGCGGCCCAGTACTTC
TRBV4-1	NA	TRBD1	TRBJ2-1	CASRATGPYNEQFF	TGCGCCAGCAGAGCGACAGGGCCCTACAATGAGCAGTTCTTC
TRBV15	NA	TRBD1	TRBJ2-2	CATSGPGQEITGELFF	TGTGCCACCAGCGGGCCGGGACAGGAGATCACCGGGGAGCTGTTTTTT
TRBV15	NA	NA	TRBJ2-1	CATSLGQSYNEQFF	TGTGCCACCAGTTTAGGACAGAGTTACAATGAGCAGTTCTTC
TRBV6-5	few	NA	TRBJ2-5	CASSVDYQETQYF	TGTGCCAGCAGCGTGGACTATCAAGAGACCCAGTACTTC
TRBV6-5	NA	NA	TRBJ1-4	CASSDSRNEKLFF	TGTGCCAGCTCCGACAGTCGTAATGAAAAACTGTTTTTT
TRBV10-3	few	TRBD1	TRBJ2-5	CASRRGQGKTQYF	TGTGCCAGCAGGAGGGGACAGGGGAAGACCCAGTACTTC
TRBV6-1	NA	NA	TRBJ1-2	CASSIMGLGYTF	TGTGCCAGCAGCATAATGGGGTTGGGCTACACCTTC
TRBV9	NA	NA	TRBJ2-7	CASSLAGPPYEQYF	TGTGCCAGCAGCCTCGCCGGGCCACCCTACGAGCAGTACTTC
TRBV5-1	NA	NA	TRBJ2-3	CASSLAGMSTQYF	TGCGCCAGCAGCTTGGCCGGGATGTCTACGCAGTATTTT